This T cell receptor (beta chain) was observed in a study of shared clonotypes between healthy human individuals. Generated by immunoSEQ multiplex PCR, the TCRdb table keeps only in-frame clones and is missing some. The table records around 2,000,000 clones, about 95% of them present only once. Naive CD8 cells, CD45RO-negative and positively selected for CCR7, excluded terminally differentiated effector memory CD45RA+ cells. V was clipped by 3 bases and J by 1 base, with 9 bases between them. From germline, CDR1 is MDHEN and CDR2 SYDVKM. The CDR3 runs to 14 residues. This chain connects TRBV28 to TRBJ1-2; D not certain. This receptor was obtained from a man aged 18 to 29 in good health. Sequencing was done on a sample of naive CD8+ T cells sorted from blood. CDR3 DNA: TGTGCCAGCAGTTTGCGTACAGATAACTATGGCTACACCTTC. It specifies CASSLRTDNYGYTF.